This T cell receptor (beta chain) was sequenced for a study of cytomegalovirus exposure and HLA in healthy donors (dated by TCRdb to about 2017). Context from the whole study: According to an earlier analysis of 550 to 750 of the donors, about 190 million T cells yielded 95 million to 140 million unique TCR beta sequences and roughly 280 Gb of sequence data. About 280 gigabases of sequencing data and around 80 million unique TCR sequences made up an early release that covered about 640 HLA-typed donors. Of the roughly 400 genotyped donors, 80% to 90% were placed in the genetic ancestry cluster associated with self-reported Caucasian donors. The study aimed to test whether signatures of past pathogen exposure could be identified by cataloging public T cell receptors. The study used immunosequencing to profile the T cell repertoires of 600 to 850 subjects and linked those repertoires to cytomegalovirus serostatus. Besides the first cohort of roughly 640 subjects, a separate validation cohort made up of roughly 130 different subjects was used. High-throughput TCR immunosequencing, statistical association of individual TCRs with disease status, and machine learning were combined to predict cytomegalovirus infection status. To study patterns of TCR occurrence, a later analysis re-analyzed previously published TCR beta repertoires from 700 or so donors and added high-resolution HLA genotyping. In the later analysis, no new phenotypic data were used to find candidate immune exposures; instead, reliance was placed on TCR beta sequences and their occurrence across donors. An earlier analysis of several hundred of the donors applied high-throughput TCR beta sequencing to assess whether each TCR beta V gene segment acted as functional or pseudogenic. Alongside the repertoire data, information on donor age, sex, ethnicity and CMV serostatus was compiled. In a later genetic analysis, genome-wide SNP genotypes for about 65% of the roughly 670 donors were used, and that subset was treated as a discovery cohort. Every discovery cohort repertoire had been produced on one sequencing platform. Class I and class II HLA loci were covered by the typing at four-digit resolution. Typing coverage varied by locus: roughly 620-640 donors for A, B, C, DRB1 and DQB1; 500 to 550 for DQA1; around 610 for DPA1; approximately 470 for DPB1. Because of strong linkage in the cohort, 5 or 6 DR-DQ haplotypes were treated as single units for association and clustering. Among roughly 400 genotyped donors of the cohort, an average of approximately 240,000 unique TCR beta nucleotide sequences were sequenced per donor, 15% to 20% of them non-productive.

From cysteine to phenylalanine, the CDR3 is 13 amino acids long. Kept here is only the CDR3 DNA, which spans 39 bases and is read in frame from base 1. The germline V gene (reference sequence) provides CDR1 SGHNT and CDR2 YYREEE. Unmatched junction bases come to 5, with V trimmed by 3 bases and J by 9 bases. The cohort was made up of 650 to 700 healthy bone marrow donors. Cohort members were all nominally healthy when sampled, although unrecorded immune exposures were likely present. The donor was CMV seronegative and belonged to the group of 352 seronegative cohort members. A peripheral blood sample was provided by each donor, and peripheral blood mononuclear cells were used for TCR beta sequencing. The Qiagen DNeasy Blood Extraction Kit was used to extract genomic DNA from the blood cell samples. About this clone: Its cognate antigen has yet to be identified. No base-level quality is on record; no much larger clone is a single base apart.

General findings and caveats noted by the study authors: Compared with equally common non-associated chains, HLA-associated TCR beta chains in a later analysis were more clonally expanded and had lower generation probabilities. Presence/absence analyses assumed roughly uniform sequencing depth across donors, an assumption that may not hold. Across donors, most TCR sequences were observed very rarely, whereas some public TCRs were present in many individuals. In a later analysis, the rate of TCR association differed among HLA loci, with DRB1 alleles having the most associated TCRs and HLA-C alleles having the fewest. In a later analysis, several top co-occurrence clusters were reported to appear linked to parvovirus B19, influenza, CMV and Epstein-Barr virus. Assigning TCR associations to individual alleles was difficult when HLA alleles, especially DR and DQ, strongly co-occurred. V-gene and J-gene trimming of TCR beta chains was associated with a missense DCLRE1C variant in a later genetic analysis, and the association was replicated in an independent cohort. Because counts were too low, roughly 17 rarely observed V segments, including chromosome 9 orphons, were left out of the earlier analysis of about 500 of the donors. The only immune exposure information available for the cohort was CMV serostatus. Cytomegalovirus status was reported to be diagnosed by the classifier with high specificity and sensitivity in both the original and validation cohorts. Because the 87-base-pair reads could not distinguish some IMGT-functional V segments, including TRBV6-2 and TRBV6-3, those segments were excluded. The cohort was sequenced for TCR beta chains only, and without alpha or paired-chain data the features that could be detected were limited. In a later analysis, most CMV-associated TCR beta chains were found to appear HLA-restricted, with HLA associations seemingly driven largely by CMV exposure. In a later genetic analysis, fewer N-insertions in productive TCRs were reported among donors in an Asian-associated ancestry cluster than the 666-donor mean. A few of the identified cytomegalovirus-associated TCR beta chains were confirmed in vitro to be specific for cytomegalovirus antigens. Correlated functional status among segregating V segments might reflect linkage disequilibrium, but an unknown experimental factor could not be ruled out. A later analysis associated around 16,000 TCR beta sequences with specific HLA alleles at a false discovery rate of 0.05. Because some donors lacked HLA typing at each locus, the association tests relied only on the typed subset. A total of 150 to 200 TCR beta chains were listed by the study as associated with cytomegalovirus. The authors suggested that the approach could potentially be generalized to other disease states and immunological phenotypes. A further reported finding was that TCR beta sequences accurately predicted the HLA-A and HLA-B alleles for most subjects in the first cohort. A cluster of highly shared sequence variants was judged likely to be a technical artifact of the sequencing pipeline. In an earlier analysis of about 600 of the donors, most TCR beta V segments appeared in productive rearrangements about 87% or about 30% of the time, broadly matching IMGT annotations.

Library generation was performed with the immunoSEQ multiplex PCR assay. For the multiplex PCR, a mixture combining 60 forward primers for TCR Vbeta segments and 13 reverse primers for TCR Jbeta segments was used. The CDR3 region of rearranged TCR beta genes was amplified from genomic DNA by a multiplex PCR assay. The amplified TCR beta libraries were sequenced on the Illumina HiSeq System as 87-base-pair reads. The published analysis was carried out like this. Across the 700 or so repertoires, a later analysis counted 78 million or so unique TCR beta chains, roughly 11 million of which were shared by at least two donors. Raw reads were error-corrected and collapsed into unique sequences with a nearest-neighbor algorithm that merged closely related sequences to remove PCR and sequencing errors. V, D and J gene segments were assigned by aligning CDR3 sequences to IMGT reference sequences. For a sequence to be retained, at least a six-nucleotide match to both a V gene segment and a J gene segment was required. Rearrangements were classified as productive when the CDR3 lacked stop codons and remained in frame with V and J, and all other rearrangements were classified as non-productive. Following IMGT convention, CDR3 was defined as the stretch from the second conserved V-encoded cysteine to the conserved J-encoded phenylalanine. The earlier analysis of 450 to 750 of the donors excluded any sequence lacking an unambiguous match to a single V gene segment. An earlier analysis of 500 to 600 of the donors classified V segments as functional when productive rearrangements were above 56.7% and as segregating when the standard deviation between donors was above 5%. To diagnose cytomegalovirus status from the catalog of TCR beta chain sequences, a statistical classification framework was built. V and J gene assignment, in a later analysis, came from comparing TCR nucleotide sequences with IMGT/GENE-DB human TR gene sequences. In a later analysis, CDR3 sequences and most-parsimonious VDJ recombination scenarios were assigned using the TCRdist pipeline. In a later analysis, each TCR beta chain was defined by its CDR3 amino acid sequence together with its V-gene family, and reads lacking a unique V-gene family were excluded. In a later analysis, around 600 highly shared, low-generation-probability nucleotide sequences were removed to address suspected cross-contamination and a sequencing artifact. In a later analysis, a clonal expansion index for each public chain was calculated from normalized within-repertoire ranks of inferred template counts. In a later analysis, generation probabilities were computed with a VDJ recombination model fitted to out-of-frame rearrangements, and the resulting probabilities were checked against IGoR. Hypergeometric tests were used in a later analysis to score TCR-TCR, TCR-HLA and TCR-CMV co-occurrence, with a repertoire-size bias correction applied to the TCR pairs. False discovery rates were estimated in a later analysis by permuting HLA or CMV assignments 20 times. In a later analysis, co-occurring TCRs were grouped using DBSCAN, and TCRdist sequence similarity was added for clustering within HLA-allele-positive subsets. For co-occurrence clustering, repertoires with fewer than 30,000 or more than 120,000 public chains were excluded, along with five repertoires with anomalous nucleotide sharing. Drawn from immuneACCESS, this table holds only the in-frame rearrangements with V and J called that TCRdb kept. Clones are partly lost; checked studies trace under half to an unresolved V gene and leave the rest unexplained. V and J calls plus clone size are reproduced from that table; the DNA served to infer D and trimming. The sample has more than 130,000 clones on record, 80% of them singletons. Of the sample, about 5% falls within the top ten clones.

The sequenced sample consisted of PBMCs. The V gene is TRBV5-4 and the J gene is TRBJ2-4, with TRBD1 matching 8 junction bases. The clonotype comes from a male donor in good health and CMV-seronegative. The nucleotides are TGTGCCAGCAGCTGGACAGGGCGAGGCATTCAGTACTTC. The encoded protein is CASSWTGRGIQYF.